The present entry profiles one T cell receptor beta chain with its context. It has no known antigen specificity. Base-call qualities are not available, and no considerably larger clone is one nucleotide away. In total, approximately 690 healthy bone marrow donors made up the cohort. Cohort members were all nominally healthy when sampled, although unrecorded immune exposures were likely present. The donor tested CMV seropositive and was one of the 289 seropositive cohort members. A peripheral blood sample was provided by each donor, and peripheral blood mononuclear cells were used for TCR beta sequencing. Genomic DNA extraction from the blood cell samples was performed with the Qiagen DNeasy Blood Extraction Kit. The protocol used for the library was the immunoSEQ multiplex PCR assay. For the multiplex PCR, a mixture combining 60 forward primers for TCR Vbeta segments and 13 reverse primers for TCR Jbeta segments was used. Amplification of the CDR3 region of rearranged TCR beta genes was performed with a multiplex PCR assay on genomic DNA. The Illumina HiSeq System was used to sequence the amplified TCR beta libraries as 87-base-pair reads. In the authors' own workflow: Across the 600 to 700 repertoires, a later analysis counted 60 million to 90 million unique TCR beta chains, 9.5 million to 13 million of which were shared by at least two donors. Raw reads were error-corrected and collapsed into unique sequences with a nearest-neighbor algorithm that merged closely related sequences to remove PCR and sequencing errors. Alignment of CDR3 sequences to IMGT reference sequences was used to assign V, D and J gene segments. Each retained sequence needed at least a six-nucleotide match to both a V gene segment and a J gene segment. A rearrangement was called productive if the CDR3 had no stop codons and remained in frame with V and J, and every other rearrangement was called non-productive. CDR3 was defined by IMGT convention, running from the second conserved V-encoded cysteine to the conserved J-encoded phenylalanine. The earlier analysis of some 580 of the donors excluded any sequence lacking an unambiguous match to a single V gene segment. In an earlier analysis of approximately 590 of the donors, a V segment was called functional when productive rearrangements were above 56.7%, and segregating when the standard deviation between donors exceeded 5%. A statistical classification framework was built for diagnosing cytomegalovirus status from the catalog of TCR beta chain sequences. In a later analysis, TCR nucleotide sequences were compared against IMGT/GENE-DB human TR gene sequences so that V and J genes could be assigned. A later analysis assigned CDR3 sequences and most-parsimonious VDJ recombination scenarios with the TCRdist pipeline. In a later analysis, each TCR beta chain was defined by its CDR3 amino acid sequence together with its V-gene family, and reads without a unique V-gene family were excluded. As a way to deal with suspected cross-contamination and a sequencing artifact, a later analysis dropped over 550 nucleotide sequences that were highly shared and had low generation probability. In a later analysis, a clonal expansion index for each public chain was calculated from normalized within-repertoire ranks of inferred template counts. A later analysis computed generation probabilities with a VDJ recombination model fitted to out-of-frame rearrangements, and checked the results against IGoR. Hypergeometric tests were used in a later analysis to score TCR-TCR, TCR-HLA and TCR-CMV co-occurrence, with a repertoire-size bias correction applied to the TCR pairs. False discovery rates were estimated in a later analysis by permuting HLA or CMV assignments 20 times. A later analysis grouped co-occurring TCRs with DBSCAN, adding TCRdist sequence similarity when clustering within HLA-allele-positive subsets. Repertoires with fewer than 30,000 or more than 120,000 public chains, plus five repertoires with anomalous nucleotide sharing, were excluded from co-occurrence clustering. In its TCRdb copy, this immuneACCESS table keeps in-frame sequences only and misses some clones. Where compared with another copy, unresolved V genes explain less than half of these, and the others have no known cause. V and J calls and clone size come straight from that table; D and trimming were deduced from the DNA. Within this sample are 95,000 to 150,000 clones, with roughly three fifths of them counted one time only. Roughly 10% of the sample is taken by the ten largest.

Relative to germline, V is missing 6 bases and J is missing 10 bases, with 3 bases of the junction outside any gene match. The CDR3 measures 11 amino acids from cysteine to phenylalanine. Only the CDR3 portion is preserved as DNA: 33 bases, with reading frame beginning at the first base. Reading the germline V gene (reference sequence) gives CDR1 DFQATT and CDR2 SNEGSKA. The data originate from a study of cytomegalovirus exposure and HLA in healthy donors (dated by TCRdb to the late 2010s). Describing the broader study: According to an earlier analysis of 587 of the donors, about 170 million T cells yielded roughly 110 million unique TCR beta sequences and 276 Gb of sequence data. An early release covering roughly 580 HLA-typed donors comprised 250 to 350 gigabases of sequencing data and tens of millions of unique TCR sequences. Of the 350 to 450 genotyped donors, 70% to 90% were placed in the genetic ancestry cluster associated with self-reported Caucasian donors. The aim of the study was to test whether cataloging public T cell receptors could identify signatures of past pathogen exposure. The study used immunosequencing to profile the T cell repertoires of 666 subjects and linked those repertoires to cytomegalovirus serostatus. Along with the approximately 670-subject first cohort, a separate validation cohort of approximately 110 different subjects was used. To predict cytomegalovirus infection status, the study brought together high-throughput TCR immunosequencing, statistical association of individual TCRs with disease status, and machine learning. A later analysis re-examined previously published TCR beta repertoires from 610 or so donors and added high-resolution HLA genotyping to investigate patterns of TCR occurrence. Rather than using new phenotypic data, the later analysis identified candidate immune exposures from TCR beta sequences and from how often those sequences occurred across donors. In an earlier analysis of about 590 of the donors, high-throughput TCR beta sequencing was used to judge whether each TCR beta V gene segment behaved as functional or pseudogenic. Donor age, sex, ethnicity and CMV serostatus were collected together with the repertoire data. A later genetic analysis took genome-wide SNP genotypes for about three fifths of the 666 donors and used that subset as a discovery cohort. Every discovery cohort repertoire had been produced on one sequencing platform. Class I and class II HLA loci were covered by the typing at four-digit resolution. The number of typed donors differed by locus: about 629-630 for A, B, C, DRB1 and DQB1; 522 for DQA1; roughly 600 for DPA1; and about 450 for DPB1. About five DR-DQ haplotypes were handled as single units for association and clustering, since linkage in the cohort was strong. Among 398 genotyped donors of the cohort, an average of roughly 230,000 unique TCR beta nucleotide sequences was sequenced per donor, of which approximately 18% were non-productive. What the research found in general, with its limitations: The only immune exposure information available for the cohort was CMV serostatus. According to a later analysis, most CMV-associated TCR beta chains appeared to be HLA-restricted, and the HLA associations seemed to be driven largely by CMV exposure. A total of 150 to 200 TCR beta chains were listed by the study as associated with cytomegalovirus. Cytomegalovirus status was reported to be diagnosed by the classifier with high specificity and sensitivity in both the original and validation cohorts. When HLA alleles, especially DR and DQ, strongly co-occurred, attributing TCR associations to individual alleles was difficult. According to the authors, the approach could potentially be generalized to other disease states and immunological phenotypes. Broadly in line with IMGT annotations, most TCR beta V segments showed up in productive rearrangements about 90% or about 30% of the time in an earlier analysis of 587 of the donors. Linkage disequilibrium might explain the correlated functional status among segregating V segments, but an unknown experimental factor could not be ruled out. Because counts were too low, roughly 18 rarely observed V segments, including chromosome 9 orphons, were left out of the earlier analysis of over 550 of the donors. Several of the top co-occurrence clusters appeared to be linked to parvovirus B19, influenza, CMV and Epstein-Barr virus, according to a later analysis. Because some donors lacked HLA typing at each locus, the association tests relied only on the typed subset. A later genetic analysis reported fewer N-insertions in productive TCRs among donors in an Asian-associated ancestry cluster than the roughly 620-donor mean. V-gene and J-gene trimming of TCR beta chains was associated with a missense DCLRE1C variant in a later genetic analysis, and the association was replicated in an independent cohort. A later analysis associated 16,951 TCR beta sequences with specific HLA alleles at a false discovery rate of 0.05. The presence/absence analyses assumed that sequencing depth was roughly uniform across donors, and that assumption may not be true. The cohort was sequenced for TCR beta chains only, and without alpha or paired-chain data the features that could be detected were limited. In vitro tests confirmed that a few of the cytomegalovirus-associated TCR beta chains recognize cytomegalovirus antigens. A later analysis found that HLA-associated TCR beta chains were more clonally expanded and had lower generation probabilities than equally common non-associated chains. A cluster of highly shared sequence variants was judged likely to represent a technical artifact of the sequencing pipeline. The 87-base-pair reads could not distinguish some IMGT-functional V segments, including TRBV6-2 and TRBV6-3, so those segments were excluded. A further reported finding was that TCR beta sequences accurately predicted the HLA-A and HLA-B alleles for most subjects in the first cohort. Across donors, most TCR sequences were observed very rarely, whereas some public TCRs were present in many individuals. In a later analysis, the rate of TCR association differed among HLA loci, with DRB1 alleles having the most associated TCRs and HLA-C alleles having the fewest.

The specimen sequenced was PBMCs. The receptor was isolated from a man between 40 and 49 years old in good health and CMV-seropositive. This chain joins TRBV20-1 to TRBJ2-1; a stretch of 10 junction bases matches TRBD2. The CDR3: CSARTSGEQFF. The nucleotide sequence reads TGCAGTGCAAGGACTAGCGGCGAGCAGTTCTTC.